This is a list of T cell receptor beta chains from one sample in a study of shared clonotypes between healthy human individuals. Profiling relied on immunoSEQ multiplex PCR, and the TCRdb table lists in-frame clones only, not all of them. The sample has about 2 million clones, over 85% seen once. Material for sequencing was naive CD4+ T cells sorted from blood. The receptors stem from a man aged 18 to 29 in good health. Each CDR3 is given with its conserved first and last residue. The order of the fields is V gene, J gene, clone size, D gene, CDR3 protein, CDR3 DNA. The D gene is left open where the match is weak. The size entry is marked missing in some rows and otherwise reads once, few, many or a size class.

TRBV2,TRBJ1-5,.,.,CASSDDLGGNQPQHF,TGTGCCAGCAGTGATGACTTGGGGGGTAATCAGCCCCAGCATTTT
TRBV5-1,TRBJ2-5,once,.,CATSLGGPPQETQYF,TGCGCCACCAGCTTGGGGGGGCCTCCTCAAGAGACCCAGTACTTC
TRBV14,TRBJ2-3,.,TRBD2,CASSQVAGGSTDTQYF,TGTGCCAGCAGCCAAGTAGCGGGGGGCAGCACAGATACGCAGTATTTT
TRBV6-1,TRBJ1-5,.,TRBD1,CASSGGTGGVDQPQHF,TGTGCCAGCAGTGGGGGGACAGGGGGCGTTGATCAGCCCCAGCATTTT
TRBV5-8,TRBJ1-1,.,.,CASSKGVNTEAFF,TGTGCCAGCAGCAAAGGGGTAAACACTGAAGCTTTCTTT
TRBV28,TRBJ1-6,.,TRBD1,CASKPQGAHNSPLHF,TGTGCCAGCAAACCGCAGGGGGCCCATAATTCACCCCTCCACTTT
TRBV15,TRBJ2-3,.,.,CATSRDRLSSTDTQYF,TGTGCCACCAGCAGAGATAGGCTTTCTAGCACAGATACGCAGTATTTT
TRBV5-1,TRBJ1-2,.,.,CASSLVESGYTF,TGCGCCAGCAGCTTGGTTGAATCTGGCTACACCTTC
TRBV4-1,TRBJ2-7,.,.,CASSQGTGQGAYEQYF,TGCGCCAGCAGCCAAGGGACGGGGCAGGGTGCATACGAGCAGTACTTC
TRBV19,TRBJ2-7,.,TRBD2,CASSTPTSGSYEQYF,TGTGCCAGTAGTACTCCGACTAGCGGGAGCTACGAGCAGTACTTC
TRBV5-1,TRBJ2-7,once,.,CASSSARDRAYEQYF,TGCGCCAGCAGCAGTGCGCGGGACAGAGCCTACGAGCAGTACTTC
TRBV6-5,TRBJ1-5,.,TRBD1,CASRSGTAFNQPQHF,TGTGCCAGCAGATCCGGGACAGCCTTTAATCAGCCCCAGCATTTT
TRBV4-1,TRBJ1-2,.,.,CASSPSLGANYGYTF,TGCGCCAGCAGCCCTTCCTTGGGGGCTAACTATGGCTACACCTTC
TRBV7-9,TRBJ2-3,once,TRBD2,CASSYLAGGKDTQYF,TGTGCCAGCAGCTACTTAGCGGGAGGAAAAGATACGCAGTATTTT
TRBV5-1,TRBJ2-5,.,.,CASRLQETQYF,TGCGCCAGCAGGCTCCAAGAGACCCAGTACTTC
TRBV5-4,TRBJ2-5,.,TRBD2,CASSLALAGEGETQYF,TGTGCCAGCAGCTTGGCCCTAGCGGGGGAGGGGGAGACCCAGTACTTC
TRBV5-1,TRBJ1-2,.,TRBD1,CASSSNRQGGNGYTF,TGCGCCAGCAGCAGCAACCGACAGGGAGGAAATGGCTACACCTTC
TRBV30,TRBJ1-1,.,.,CAWSLVTGTGAFF,TGCGCCTGGAGCCTCGTTACGGGAACTGGAGCTTTCTTT
TRBV6-6,TRBJ2-3,.,TRBD2,CASLAGAWDTQYF,TGTGCCAGTTTAGCGGGGGCCTGGGATACGCAGTATTTT
TRBV27,TRBJ2-7,.,TRBD1,CASRPQGATVEQYF,TGTGCCAGCAGACCACAGGGGGCGACGGTCGAGCAGTACTTC
TRBV5-1,TRBJ1-4,.,TRBD1,CASSLGDRETNEKLFF,TGCGCCAGCAGCTTGGGGGACAGGGAAACTAATGAAAAACTGTTTTTT
TRBV6-4,TRBJ1-5,.,.,CASSVQAYQPQHF,TGTGCCAGCAGTGTCCAGGCTTATCAGCCCCAGCATTTT
TRBV10-3,TRBJ1-1,.,.,CAIRKDSAEAFF,TGTGCCATCAGGAAAGACAGTGCTGAAGCTTTCTTT
TRBV7-2,TRBJ2-2,.,.,CASSLRFGNTGELFF,TGTGCCAGCAGCTTACGGTTTGGGAACACCGGGGAGCTGTTTTTT
TRBV19,TRBJ1-5,few,TRBD1,CASSGQGFNQPQHF,TGTGCCAGTAGTGGACAGGGTTTCAATCAGCCCCAGCATTTT
TRBV6-5,TRBJ2-3,.,.,CASSLWGITDTQYF,TGTGCCAGCAGTTTATGGGGGATCACAGATACGCAGTATTTT
TRBV4-1,TRBJ2-7,.,.,CASSHPRGEQYF,TGCGCCAGCAGCCACCCTCGGGGCGAGCAGTACTTC
TRBV7-3,TRBJ2-2,.,TRBD2,CASSLMGTSQGGELFF,TGTGCCAGCAGCTTAATGGGGACTAGCCAGGGCGGGGAGCTGTTTTTT
TRBV6-1,TRBJ1-2,.,.,CASSEARGGGYTF,TGTGCCAGCAGTGAAGCGCGCGGGGGCGGCTACACCTTC
TRBV6-6,TRBJ2-7,.,TRBD1,CASSFNRGSYEQYF,TGTGCCAGCAGTTTCAACAGGGGGTCCTACGAGCAGTACTTC
TRBV2,TRBJ2-3,.,.,CASRIGSDTQYF,TGTGCCAGCAGGATTGGGAGTGATACGCAGTATTTT